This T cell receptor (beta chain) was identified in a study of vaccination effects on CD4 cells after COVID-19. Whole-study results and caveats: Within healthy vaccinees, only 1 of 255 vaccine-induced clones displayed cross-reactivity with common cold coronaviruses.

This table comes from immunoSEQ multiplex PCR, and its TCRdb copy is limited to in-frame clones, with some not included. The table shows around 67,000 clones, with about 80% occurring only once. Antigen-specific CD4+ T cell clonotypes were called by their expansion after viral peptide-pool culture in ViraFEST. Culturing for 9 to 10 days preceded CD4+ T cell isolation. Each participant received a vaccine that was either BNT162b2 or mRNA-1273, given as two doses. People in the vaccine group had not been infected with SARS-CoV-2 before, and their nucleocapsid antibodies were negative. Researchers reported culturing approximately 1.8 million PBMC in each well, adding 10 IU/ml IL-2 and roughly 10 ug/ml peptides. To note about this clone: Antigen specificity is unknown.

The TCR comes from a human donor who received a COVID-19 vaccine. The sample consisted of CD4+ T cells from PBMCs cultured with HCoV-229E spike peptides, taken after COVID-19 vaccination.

CDR3 amino acids: CASSSAGGPGANVLTF. The CDR3 DNA sequence: TGTGCCAGCAGTAGCGCGGGCGGACCTGGGGCCAACGTCCTGACTTTC. The chain is built from TRBV7-7 and TRBJ2-6, with D perhaps matching TRBD2 (5 bases). With 6 bases removed from V and 2 bases from J, the gap between germline ends came to 14 bases. Looked up from germline, CDR1 is SSHAT and CDR2 is FNYEAQ (reference sequence). The CDR3 contains 16 residues.